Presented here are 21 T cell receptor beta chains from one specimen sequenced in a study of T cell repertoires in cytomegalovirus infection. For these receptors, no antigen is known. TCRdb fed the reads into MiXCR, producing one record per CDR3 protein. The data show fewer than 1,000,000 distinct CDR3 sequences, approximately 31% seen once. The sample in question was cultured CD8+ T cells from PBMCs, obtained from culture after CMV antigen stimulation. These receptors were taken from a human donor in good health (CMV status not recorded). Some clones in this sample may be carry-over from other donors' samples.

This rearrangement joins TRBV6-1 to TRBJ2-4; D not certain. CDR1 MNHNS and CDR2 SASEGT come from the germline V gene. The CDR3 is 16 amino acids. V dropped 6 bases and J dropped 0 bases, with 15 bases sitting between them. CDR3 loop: CASSGPGPVAKNIQYF. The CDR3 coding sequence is TGTGCCAGCAGCGGCCCGGGCCCCGTAGCCAAAAACATTCAGTACTTC.

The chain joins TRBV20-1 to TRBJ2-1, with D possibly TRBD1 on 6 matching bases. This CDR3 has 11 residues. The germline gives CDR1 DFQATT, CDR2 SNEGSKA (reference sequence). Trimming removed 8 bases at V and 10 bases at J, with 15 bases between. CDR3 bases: TGCAGTTATGCTCAGGGGACCGAGCAGTTCTTC. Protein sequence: CSYAQGTEQFF.

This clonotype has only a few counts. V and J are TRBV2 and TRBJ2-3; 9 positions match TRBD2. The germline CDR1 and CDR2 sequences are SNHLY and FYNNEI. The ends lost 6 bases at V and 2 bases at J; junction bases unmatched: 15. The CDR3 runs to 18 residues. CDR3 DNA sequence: TGTGCCAGCAGGTTAAAAACACAGGGACTAGCTGACACAGATACGCAGTATTTT. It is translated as CASRLKTQGLADTDTQYF.

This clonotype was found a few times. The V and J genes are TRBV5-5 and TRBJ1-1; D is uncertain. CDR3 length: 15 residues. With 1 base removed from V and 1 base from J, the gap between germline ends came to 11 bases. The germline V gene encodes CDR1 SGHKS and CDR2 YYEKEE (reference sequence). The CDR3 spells CASSLKPAANTEAFF. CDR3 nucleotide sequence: TGTGCCAGCAGCTTGAAGCCAGCAGCGAACACTGAAGCTTTCTTT.

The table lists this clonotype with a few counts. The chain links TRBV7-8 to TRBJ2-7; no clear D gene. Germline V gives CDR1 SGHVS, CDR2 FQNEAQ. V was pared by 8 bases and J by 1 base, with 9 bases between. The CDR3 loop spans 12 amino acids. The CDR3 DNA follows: TGTGCCAGCGGTCTTGTTTCCTACGAGCAGTACTTC. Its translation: CASGLVSYEQYF.

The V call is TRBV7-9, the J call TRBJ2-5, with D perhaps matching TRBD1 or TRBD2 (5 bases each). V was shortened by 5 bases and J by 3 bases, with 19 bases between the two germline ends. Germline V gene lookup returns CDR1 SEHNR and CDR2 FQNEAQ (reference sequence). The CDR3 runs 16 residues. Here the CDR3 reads CASSDPRGSDEETQYF. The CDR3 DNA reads TGTGCCAGCAGCGATCCGAGGGGCTCAGACGAAGAGACCCAGTACTTC.

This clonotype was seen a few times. The CDR3 DNA reads TGTGCCAGTAGTAGCTGGGATGAGGACACTGAAGCTTTCTTT. Protein: CASSSWDEDTEAFF. The chain recombines TRBV19 with TRBJ1-1; no reliable D call. Trimming removed 4 bases from V and 3 bases from J, with 12 bases in between. The CDR3 covers 14 residues. Germline assignment: CDR1 LNHDA and CDR2 SQIVND (reference sequence).

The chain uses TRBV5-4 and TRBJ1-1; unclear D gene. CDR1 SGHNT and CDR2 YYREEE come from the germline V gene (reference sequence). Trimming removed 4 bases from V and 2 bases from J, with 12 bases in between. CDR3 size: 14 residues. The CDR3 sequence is CASSPYMGNTEAFF. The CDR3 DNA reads TGTGCCAGCAGCCCGTACATGGGCAACACTGAAGCTTTCTTT.

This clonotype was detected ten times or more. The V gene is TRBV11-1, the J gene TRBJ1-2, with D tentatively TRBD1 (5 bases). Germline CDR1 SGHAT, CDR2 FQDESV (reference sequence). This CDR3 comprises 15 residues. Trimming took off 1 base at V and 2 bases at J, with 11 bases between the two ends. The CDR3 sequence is CASSLGGDSNYGYTF. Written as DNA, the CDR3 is TGTGCCAGCAGCTTAGGCGGAGACAGCAACTATGGCTACACCTTC.

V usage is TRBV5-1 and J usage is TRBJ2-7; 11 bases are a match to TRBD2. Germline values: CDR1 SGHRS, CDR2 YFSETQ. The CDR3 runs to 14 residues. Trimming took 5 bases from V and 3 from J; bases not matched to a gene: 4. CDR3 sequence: CASRLTSGVYEQYF. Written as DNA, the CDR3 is TGCGCCAGCAGGCTGACTAGCGGGGTCTACGAGCAGTACTTC.

CDR3 sequence: CASSLRTGYSDGYTF. The CDR3, as DNA: TGCGCCAGCAGCCTAAGAACAGGGTATTCGGATGGCTACACCTTC. The chain couples TRBV4-3 to TRBJ1-2, with a tentative D call TRBD1 (6 bases). Per the germline V gene, CDR1 is LGHNA and CDR2 is YSLEER. With 4 bases removed from V and 6 bases from J, the gap between germline ends came to 18 bases. The length of the CDR3 is 15 residues.

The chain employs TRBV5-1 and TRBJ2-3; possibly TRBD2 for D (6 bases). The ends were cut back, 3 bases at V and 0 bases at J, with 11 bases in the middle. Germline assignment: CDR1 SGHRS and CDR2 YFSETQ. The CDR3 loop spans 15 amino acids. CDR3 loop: CASSYRGTSTDTQYF. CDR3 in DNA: TGCGCCAGCAGCTACCGGGGGACTAGCACAGATACGCAGTATTTT.

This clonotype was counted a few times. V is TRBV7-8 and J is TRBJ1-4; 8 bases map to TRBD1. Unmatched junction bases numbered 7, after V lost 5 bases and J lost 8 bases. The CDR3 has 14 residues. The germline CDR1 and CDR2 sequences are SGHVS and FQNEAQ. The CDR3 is CASSNDRGGEKLFF. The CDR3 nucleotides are TGTGCCAGCAGCAACGACAGGGGAGGGGAAAAACTGTTTTTT.

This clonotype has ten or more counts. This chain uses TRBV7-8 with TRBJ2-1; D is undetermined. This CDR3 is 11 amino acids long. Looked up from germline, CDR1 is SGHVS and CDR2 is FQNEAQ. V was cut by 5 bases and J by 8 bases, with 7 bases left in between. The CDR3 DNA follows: TGTGCCAGCAGCCAGTTCGATGAGCAGTTCTTC. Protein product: CASSQFDEQFF.

DNA of the CDR3: TGTGCCAGCAGGGACAGGACGATCCAAGAGACCCAGTACTTC. It specifies CASRDRTIQETQYF. The chain joins TRBV28 to TRBJ2-5, with TRBD1 matching 7 bases. The CDR3 spans 14 residues. Germline values: CDR1 MDHEN, CDR2 SYDVKM. With V trimmed by 6 bases and J by 1 base, 5 bases remained unmatched.

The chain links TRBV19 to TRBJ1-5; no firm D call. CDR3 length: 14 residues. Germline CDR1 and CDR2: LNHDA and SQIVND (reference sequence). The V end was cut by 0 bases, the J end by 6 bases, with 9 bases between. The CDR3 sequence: CASSIDEGPQPQHF. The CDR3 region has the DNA TGTGCCAGTAGTATAGATGAGGGCCCTCAGCCCCAGCATTTT. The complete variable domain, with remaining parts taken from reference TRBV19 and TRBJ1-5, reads DGGITQSPKYLFRKEGQNVTLSCEQNLNHDAMYWYRQDPGQGLRLIYYSQIVNDFQKGDIAEGYSVSREKKESFPLTVTSAQKNPTAFYLCASSIDEGPQPQHFGDGTRLSIL.

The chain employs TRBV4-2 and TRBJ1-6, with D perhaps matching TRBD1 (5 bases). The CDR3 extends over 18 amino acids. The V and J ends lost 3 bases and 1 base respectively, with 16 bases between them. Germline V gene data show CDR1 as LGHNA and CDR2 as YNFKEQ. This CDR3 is CASSQSTGSVSYNSPLHF. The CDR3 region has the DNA TGTGCCAGCAGCCAGAGCACAGGATCTGTATCCTATAATTCACCCCTCCACTTT.

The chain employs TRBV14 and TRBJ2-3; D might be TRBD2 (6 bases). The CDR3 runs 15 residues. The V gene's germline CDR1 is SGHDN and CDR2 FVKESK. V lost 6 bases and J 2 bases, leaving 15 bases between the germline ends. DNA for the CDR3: TGTGCCAGCAGTCCTCGGGGCGGGGCCACAGATACGCAGTATTTT. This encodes CASSPRGGATDTQYF.

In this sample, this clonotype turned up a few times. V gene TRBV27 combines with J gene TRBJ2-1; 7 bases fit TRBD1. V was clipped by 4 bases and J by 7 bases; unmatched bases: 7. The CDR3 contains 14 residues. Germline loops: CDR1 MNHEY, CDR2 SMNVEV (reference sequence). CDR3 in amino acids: CASSSGQTQNEQFF. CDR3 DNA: TGTGCCAGCAGTTCGGGACAGACCCAGAATGAGCAGTTCTTC.

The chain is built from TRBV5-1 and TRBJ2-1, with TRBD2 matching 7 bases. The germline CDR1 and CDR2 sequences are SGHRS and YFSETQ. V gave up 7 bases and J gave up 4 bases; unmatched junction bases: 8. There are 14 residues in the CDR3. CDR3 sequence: CASFWGGDYNEQFF. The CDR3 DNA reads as TGCGCCAGCTTTTGGGGGGGAGATTACAATGAGCAGTTCTTC.

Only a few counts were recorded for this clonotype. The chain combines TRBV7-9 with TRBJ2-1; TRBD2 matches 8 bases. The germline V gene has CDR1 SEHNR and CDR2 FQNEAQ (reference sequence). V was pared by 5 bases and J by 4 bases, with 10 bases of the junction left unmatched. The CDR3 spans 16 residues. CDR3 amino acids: CASSTSGGRYYNEQFF. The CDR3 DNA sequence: TGTGCCAGCAGCACGTCGGGGGGGCGGTATTACAATGAGCAGTTCTTC.